This T cell receptor beta chain was found in a study of blood T cell repertoires in COVID-19. Overall study context: Samples representing acute and convalescent COVID-19 were sourced from the United States, Italy and Spain. Sample material is recorded as cDNA or gDNA derived from T cells, B-cell-depleted T cells, or PBMCs.

The germline V gene has CDR1 ENHRY and CDR2 SYGVKD. This CDR3 has 13 amino acids. With 4 bases removed from V and 8 bases from J, the gap between germline ends came to 14 bases. In the original workflow: Reference gene primer amplification gave estimated nucleated cell counts. Profiled with immunoSEQ multiplex PCR; TCRdb holds only in-frame clones, not every one. Clone size and V and J calls were adopted from that table, with D and trimming inferred from the DNA. The sample contains 250,000 or so clones, roughly 85% of which appear only once. The sample was peripheral blood. This sequence was found in a woman aged 30 to 39 with active or convalescent COVID-19. V is TRBV10-3 and J is TRBJ1-2; no definite D call. In DNA, the CDR3 is TGTGCCATCAGTGGCCTTCCCGGGGAAGGCTACACCTTC. Residues: CAISGLPGEGYTF.